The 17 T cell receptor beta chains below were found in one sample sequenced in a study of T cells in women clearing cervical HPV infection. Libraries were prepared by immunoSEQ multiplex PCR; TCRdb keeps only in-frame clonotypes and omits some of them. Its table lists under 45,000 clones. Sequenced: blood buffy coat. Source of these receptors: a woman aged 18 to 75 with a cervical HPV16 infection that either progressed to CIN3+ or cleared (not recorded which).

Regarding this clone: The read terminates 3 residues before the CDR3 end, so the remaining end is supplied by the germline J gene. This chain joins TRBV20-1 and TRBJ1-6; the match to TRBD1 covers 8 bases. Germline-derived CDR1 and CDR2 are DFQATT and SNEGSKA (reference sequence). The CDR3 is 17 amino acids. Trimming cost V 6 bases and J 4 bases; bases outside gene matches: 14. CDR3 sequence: CSATSPQGGVYNSPLHF. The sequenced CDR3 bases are TGCAGTGCCACATCCCCACAGGGGGGGGTTTATAATTCACCC.

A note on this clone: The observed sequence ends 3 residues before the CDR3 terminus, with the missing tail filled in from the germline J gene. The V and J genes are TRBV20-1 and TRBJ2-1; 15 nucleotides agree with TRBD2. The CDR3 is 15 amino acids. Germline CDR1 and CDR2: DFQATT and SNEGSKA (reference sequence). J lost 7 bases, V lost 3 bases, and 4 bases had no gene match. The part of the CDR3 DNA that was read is TGCAGTGCTAGGAGGGGGACTAGCGGGGGGAATGAG. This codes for CSARRGTSGGNE. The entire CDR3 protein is CSARRGTSGGNEQFF.

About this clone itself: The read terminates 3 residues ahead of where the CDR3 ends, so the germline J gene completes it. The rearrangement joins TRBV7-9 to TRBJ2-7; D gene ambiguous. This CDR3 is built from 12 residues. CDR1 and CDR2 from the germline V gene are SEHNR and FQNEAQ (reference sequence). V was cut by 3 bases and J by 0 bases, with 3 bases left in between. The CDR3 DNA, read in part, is TGTGCCAGCAGCTTCAGCTCCTACGAG. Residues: CASSFSSYE. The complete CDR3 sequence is CASSFSSYEQYF. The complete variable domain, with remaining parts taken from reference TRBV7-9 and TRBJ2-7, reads DTGVSQNPRHKITKRGQNVTFRCDPISEHNRLYWYRQTLGQGPEFLTYFQNEAQLEKSRLLSDRFSAERPKGSFSTLEIQRTEQGDSAMYLCASSFSSYEQYFGPGTRLTVT.

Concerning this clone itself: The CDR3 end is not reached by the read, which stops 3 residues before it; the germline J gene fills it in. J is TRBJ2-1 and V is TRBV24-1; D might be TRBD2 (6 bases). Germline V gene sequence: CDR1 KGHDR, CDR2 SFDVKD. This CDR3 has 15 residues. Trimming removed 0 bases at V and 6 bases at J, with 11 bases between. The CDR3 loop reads CATSDLRGLLNEQFF. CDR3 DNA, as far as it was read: TGTGCCACCAGTGATTTGAGGGGACTCCTCAATGAG.

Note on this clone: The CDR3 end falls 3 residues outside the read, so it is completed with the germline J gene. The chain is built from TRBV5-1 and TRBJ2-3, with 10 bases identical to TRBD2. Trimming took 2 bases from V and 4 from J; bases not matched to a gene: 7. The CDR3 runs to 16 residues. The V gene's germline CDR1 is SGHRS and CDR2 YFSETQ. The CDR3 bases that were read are TGCGCCAGCAGCTTTGCTGGACTAGCGGAGGCAGATACG. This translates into CASSFAGLAEADT. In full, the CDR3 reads CASSFAGLAEADTQYF.

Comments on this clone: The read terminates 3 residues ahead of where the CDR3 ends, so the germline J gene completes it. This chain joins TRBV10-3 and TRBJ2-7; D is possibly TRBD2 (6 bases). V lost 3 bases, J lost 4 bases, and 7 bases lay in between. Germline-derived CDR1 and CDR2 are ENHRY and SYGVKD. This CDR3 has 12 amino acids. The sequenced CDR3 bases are TGTGCCATCAGTGATGGGGGGTACGAG. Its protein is CAISDGGYE. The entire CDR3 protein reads CAISDGGYEQYF.

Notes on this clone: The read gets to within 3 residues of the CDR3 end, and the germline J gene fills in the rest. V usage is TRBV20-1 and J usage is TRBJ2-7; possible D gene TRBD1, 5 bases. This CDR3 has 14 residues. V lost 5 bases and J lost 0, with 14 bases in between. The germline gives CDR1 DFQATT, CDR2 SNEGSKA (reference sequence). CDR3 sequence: CSAYFTGSSYEQYF. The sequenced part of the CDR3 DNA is TGCAGTGCTTACTTCACAGGTAGCTCCTACGAG.

CDR3 DNA (partial): TGTGCCAGCAGTGAAAATCAAAAGGGGAGGGAGACC. Its translation: CASSENQKGRET. The full CDR3 sequence reads CASSENQKGRETQYF. V usage is TRBV2 and J usage is TRBJ2-5; TRBD2 might be the D (6 bases). The CDR3 is cut off 3 residues early in the read; its end comes from the germline J gene. CDR3 length: 15 residues. V dropped 2 bases and J dropped 5 bases, with 15 bases sitting between them. CDR1 is SNHLY and CDR2 is FYNNEI in the germline V gene.

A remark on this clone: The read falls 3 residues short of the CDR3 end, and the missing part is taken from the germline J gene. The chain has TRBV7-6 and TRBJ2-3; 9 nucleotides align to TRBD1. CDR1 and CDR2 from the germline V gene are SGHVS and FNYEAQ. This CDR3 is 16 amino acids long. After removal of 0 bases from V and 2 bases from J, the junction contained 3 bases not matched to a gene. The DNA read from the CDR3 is TGTGCCAGCAGCTTAGCGGGACAGGGCTACACAGATACG. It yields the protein CASSLAGQGYTDT. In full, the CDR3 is CASSLAGQGYTDTQYF.

Partial CDR3 DNA: TGTGCCAGCAGCTTCACCCCCGACAGGGGCTATGGT. It yields the protein CASSFTPDRGYG. The CDR3 in full is CASSFTPDRGYGQYF. The chain uses TRBV7-9 and TRBJ2-4; 8 bases align to TRBD1. The CDR3 goes on 3 residues after the read ends, and that part is filled in from the germline J gene. The CDR3 extends over 15 amino acids. The V gene's germline CDR1 is SEHNR and CDR2 FQNEAQ (reference sequence).

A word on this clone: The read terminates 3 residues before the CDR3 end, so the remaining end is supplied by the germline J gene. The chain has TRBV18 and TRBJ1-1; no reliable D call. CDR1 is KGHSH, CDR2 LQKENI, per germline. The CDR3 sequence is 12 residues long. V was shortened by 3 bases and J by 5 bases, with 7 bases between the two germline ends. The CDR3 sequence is CASSPQETEAFF. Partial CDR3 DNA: TGTGCCAGCTCACCGCAGGAGACTGAA.

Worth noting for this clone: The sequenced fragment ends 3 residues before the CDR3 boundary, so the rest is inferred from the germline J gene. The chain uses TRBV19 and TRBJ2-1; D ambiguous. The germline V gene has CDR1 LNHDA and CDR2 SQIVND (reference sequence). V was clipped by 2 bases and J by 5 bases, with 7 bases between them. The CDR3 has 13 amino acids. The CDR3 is CASSITGNNEQFF. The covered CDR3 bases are TGTGCCAGTAGTATAACCGGTAACAATGAG.

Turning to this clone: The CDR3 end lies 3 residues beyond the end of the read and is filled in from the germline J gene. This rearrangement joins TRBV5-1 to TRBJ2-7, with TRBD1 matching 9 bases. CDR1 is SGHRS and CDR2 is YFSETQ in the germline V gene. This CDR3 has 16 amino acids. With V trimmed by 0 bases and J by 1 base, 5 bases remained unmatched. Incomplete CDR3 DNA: TGCGCCAGCAGCTTGGGGCCGACAGGGGGTTCCTACGAG. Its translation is CASSLGPTGGSYE. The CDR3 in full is CASSLGPTGGSYEQYF.

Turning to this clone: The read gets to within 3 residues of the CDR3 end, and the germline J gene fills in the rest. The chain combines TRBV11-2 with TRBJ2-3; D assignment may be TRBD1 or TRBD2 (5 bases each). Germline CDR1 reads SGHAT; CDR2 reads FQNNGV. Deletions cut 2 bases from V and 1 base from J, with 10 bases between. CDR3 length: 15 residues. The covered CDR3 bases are TGTGCCAGCAGCTTAAGTAGAGGGGGCACAGATACG. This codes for CASSLSRGGTDT. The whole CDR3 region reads CASSLSRGGTDTQYF.

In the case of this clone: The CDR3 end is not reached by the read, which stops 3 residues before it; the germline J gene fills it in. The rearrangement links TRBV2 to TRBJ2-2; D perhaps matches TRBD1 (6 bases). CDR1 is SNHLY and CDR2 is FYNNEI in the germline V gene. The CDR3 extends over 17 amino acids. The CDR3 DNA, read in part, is TGTGCCAGCAGACCTAAGTCCGGGACATCGGGTTTTGCACCG. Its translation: CASRPKSGTSGFAP. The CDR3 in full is CASRPKSGTSGFAPLFF.

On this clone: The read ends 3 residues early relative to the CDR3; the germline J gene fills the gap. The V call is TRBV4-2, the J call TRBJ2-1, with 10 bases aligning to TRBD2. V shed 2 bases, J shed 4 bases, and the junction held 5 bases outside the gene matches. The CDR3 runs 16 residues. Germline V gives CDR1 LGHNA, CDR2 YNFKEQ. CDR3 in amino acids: CASSQSTSGVYNEQFF. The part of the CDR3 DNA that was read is TGTGCCAGCAGCCAAAGTACTAGCGGGGTATACAATGAG.

CDR3 DNA (partial): TGTGCCAGTAGTGCAGGGTTCAGGGCTAATGAAAAG. It encodes CASSAGFRANEK. The complete CDR3 protein is CASSAGFRANEKLFF. This rearrangement joins TRBV19 to TRBJ2-2, with D perhaps matching TRBD1 (5 bases). The CDR3 end falls 3 residues outside the read, so it is completed with the germline J gene. This CDR3 contains 15 residues. Germline loops: CDR1 LNHDA, CDR2 SQIVND (reference sequence).